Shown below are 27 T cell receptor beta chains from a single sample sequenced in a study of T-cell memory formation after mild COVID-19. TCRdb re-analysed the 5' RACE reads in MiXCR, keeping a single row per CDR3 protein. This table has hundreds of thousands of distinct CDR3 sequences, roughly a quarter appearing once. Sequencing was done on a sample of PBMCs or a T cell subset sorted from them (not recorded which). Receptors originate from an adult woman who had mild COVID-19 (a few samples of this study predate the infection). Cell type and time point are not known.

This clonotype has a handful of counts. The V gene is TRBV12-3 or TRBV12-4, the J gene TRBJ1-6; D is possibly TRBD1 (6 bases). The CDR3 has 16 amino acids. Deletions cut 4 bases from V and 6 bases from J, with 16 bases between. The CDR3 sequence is CASSSQGMLGNSPLHF. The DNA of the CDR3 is TGTGCCAGCAGTTCACAGGGAATGCTTGGTAATTCACCCCTCCACTTT.

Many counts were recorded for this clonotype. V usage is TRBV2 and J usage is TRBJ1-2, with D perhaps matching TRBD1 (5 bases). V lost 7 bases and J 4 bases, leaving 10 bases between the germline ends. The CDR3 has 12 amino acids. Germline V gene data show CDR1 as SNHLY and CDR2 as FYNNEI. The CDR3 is CASTRQRYGYTF. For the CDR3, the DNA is TGTGCCAGCACTCGACAGCGCTATGGCTACACCTTC.

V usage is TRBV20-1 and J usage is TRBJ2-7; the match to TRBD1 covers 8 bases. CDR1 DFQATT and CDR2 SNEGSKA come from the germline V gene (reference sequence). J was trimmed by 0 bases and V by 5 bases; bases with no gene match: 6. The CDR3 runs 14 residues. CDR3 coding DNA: TGCAGTGCTCGCTGGACAGGGCCCTCCTACGAGCAGTACTTC. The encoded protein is CSARWTGPSYEQYF.

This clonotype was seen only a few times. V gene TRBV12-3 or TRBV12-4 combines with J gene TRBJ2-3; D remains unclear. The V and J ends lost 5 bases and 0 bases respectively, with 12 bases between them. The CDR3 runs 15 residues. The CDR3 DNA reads TGTGCCAGCAGTGCCAATATGATAAGCACAGATACGCAGTATTTT. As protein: CASSANMISTDTQYF.

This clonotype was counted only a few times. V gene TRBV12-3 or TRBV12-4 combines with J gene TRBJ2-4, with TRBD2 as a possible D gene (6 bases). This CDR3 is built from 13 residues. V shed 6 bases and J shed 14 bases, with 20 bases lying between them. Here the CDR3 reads CASSPLVGGMEYF. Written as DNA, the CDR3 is TGTGCCAGCAGCCCCCTCGTCGGGGGAATGGAGTACTTC.

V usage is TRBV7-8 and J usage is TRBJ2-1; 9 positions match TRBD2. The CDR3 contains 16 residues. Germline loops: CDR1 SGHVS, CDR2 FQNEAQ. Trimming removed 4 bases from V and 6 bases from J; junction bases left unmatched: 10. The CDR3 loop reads CASSSTGTSPSNEQFF. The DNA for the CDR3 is TGTGCCAGCAGCTCCACCGGGACTAGCCCCTCCAATGAGCAGTTCTTC.

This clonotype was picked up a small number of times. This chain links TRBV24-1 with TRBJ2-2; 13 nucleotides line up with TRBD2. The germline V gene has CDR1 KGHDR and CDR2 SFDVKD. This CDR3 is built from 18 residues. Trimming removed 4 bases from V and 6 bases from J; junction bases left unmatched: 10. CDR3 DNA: TGTGCCACCAGTGACACAGGACTAGCGGGAGAGAGGCCCGGGGAGCTGTTTTTT. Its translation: CATSDTGLAGERPGELFF.

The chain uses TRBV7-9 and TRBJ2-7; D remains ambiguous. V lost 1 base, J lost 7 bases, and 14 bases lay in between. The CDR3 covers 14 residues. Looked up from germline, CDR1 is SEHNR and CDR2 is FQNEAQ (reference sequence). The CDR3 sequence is CASSLEALVGEQYF. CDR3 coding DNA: TGTGCCAGCAGCTTAGAGGCGCTTGTTGGGGAGCAGTACTTC.

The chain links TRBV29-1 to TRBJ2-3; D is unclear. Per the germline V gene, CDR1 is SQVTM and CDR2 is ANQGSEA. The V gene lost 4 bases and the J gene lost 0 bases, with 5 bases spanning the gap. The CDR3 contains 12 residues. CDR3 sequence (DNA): TGCAGCGTTGCTTCCAGCACAGATACGCAGTATTTT. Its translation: CSVASSTDTQYF.

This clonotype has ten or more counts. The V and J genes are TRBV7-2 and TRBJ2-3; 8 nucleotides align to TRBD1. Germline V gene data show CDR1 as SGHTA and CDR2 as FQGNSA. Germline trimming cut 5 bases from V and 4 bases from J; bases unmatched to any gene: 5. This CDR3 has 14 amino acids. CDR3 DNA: TGTGCCAGCAGCCAAGACAGGGGCCCAGATACGCAGTATTTT. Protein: CASSQDRGPDTQYF.

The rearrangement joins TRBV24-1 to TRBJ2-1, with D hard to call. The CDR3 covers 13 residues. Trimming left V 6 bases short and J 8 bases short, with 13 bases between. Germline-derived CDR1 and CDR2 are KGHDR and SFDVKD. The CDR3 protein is CATSRANTYEQFF. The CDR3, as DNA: TGTGCCACCAGTCGGGCTAATACGTATGAGCAGTTCTTC.

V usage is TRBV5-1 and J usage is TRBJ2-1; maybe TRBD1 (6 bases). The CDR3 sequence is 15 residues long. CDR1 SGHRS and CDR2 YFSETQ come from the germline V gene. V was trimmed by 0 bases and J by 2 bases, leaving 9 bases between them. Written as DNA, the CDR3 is TGCGCCAGCAGCTTGGTGAGGGACACCTACAATGAGCAGTTCTTC. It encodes CASSLVRDTYNEQFF.

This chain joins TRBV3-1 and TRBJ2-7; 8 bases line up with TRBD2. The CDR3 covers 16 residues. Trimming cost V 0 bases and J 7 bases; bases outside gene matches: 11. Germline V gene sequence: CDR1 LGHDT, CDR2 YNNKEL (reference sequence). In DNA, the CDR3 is TGTGCCAGCAGCCAAGAACTATCGGGGGGGCTGCGGGAGCAGTACTTC. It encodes CASSQELSGGLREQYF.

This CDR3 is CASSQEFQGRSTGELFF. The CDR3 DNA follows: TGCGCCAGCAGCCAAGAATTTCAGGGAAGGTCCACCGGGGAGCTGTTTTTT. The J gene is TRBJ2-2, the V gene TRBV4-1, with D possibly TRBD1 on 5 matching bases. Germline V gene sequence: CDR1 MGHRA, CDR2 YSYEKL. The V and J ends lost 0 bases and 4 bases respectively, with 15 bases between them. This CDR3 has 17 amino acids.

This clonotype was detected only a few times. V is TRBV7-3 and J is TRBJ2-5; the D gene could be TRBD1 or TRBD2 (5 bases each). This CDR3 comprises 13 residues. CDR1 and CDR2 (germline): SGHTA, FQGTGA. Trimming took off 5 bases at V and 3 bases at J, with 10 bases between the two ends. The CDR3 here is CASSRGREETQYF. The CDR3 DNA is TGTGCCAGCAGCCGGGGACGGGAAGAGACCCAGTACTTC.

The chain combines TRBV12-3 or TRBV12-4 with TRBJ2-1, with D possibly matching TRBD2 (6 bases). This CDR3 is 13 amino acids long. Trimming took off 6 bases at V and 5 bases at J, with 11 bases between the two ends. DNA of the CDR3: TGTGCCAGCAGCCCGACTAGACACAATGAGCAGTTCTTC. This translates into CASSPTRHNEQFF.

CDR3 DNA sequence: TGCGCCAGCAGCCAAGGACAGGCCACCTACGAGCAGTACTTC. Its protein is CASSQGQATYEQYF. The chain is built from TRBV4-3 and TRBJ2-7; maybe TRBD1 (6 bases). Between the trimmed V and J ends, which lost 1 base and 2 bases, there was a span of 9 bases. The V gene's germline CDR1 is LGHNA and CDR2 YSLEER. There are 14 residues in the CDR3.

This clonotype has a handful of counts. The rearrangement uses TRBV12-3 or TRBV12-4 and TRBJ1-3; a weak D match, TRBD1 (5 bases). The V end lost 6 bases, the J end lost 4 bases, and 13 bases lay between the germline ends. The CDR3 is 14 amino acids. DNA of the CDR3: TGTGCCAGCAGCAGAGACAGTGCCGGAAACACCATATATTTT. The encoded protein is CASSRDSAGNTIYF.

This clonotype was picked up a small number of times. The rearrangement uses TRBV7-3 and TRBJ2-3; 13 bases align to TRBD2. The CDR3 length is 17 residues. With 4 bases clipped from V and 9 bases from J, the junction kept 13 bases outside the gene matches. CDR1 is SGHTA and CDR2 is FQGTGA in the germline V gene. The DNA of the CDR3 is TGTGCCAGCAGCTCTTTTCCGGGACTAGCGGGAAACTTGACGCAGTATTTT. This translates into CASSSFPGLAGNLTQYF.

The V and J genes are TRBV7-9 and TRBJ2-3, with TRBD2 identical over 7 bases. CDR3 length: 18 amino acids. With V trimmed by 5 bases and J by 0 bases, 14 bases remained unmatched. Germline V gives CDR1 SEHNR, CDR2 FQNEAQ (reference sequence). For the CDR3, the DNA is TGTGCCAGCAGCCGATTGGGGGGGGGAGAAACTAGCACAGATACGCAGTATTTT. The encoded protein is CASSRLGGGETSTDTQYF.

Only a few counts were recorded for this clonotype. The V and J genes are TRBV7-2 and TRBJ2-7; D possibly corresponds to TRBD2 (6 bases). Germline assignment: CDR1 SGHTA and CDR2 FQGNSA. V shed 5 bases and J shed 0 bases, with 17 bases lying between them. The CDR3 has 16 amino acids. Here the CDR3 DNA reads TGTGCCAGCAGCCTGGGGCCGGGGGAGAGCTCCTACGAGCAGTACTTC. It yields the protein CASSLGPGESSYEQYF. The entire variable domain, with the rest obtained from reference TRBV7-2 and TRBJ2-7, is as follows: GAGVSQSPSNKVTEKGKDVELRCDPISGHTALYWYRQSLGQGLEFLIYFQGNSAPDKSGLPSDRFSAERTGGSVSTLTIQRTQQEDSAVYLCASSLGPGESSYEQYFGPGTRLTVT.

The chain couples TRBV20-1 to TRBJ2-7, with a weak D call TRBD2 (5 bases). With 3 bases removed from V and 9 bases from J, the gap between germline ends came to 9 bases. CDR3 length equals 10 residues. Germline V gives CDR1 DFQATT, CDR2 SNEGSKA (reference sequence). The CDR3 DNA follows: TGCAGTGCTAGCGTGGGGAGGCAGTACTTC. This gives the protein CSASVGRQYF.

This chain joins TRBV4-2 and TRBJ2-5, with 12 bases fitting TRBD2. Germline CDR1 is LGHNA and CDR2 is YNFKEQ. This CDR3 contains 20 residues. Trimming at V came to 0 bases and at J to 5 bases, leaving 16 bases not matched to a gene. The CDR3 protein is CASSQDFSSGRAIESETQYF. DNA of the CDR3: TGTGCCAGCAGCCAAGATTTCTCTAGCGGGAGGGCCATTGAGTCGGAGACCCAGTACTTC.

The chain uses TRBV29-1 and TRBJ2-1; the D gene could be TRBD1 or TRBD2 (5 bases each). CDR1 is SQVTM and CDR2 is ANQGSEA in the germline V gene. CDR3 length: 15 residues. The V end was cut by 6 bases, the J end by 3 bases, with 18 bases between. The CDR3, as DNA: TGCAGCGTCTACCCCCGGGGCTCGTTCTACAATGAGCAGTTCTTC. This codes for CSVYPRGSFYNEQFF.

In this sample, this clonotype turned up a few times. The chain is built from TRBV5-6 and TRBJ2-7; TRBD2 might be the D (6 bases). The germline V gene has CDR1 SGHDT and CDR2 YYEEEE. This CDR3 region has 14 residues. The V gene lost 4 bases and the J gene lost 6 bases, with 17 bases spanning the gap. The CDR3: CASSAAGPRGEQYF. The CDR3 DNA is TGTGCCAGCAGCGCCGCGGGACCGCGCGGCGAGCAGTACTTC.

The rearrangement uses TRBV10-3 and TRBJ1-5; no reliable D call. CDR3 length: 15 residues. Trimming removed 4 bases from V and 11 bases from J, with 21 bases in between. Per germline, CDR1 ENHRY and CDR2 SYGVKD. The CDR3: CAISGGRGLESAQHF. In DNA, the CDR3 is TGTGCCATCAGTGGCGGAAGAGGGTTGGAATCAGCCCAGCATTTT.

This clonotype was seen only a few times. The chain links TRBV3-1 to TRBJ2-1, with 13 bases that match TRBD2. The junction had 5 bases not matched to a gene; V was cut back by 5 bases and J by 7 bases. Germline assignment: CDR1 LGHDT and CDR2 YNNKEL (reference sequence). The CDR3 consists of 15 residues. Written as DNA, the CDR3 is TGTGCCAGCAGCGCCGGGACTAGCGGGGTAAATGAGCAGTTCTTC. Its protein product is CASSAGTSGVNEQFF.